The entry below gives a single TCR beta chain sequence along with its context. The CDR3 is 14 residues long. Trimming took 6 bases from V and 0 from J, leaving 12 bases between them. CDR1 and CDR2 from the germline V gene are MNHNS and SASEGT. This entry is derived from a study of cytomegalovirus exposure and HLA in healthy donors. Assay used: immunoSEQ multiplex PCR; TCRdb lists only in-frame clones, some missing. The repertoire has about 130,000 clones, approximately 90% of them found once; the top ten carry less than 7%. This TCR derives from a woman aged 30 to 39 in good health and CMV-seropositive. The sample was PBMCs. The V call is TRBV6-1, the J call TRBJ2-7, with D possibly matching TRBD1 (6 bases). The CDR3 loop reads CASRPRGTSYEQYF. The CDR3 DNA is TGTGCCAGCAGACCCAGGGGAACCTCCTACGAGCAGTACTTC.